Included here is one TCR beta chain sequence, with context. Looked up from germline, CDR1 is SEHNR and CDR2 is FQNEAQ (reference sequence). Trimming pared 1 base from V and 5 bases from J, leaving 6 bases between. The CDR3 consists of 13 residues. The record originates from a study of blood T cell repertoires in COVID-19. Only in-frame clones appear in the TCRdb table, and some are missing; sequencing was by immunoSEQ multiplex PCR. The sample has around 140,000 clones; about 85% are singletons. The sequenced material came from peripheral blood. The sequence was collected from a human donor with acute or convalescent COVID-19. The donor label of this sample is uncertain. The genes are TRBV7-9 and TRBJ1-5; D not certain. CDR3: CASSLERDQPQHF. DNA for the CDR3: TGTGCCAGCAGCTTAGAACGGGATCAGCCCCAGCATTTT.